Listed below are T cell receptor beta chains from one sample, sequenced in a study of blood T cell repertoires in COVID-19. TCRdb keeps only in-frame clones here, not all; method: immunoSEQ multiplex PCR. The sample lists roughly 120,000 clones; around nine tenths were seen once. Sequenced sample: peripheral blood. The receptors come from a woman between 45 and 65 years old with acute or convalescent COVID-19. CDR3s leave out the opening cysteine and the closing phenylalanine or tryptophan. The order of the fields is CDR3 protein, V gene, D gene. The D gene is left open where the match is weak.

CDR3aa: ASSSGGYGYT
v_gene: TRBV6-2/TRBV6-3
d_gene: .

CDR3aa: ATSDASDTSTEAF
v_gene: TRBV24-1
d_gene: .

CDR3aa: ASSQGSGRAKEQY
v_gene: TRBV3-1/TRBV3-2
d_gene: TRBD2

CDR3aa: ASSVAGGLETQY
v_gene: TRBV25-1
d_gene: TRBD2

CDR3aa: ASSLGGTYSYEQY
v_gene: TRBV5-1
d_gene: .

CDR3aa: AHTMGGRNTEAF
v_gene: TRBV3-1/TRBV3-2
d_gene: .

CDR3aa: ASSISRDSPHGPQH
v_gene: TRBV19
d_gene: .

CDR3aa: ASSPTPRDTIY
v_gene: TRBV10-2
d_gene: .

CDR3aa: ASSQPGGYNEQF
v_gene: TRBV19
d_gene: TRBD2

CDR3aa: ASSLRGATGVADTQY
v_gene: TRBV7-2
d_gene: TRBD1

CDR3aa: ASGFSGQVRGYT
v_gene: TRBV27
d_gene: .

CDR3aa: ASSEYEPHTEAF
v_gene: TRBV6-1
d_gene: .

CDR3aa: ASSLRGYGYT
v_gene: TRBV5-8
d_gene: .

CDR3aa: STAPQGIGYGYT
v_gene: TRBV29-1
d_gene: .

CDR3aa: ASGLGGLADTQY
v_gene: TRBV12-5
d_gene: .

CDR3aa: ASSQDPVGELF
v_gene: TRBV3-1/TRBV3-2
d_gene: .

CDR3aa: AWSPTRGAVSSGANVLT
v_gene: TRBV30
d_gene: .

CDR3aa: ASSFHYFGQY
v_gene: TRBV12-3/TRBV12-4
d_gene: .

CDR3aa: ASSQRTSRNEQF
v_gene: TRBV2
d_gene: TRBD2

CDR3aa: ASSYSGREQF
v_gene: TRBV6-6
d_gene: .

CDR3aa: ASSLGVGNTEAF
v_gene: TRBV23-1
d_gene: .

CDR3aa: ASSFFRGNLGGGTEAF
v_gene: TRBV27
d_gene: .

CDR3aa: ATSFRDTAYGYT
v_gene: TRBV15
d_gene: .

CDR3aa: ASRTGFKTQH
v_gene: TRBV19
d_gene: TRBD1

CDR3aa: ASSSQETQY
v_gene: TRBV5-4
d_gene: .

CDR3aa: ASSKLADTTDTQY
v_gene: TRBV11-3
d_gene: TRBD2

CDR3aa: ASSLPAGTDSPLH
v_gene: TRBV11-3
d_gene: .

CDR3aa: ASSSGLGSGANVLT
v_gene: TRBV7-2
d_gene: .

CDR3aa: ASSNQRTGYHEQY
v_gene: TRBV6-5
d_gene: TRBD1

CDR3aa: ASSGQGRNTGELF
v_gene: TRBV2
d_gene: TRBD1

CDR3aa: ASSLRGNTEAF
v_gene: TRBV5-8
d_gene: .

CDR3aa: ASSLMQGGTGELF
v_gene: TRBV7-3
d_gene: .

CDR3aa: ASRSGTGGESTEAF
v_gene: TRBV7-9
d_gene: TRBD1

CDR3aa: ASSYTGNQPQH
v_gene: TRBV6-2/TRBV6-3
d_gene: .

CDR3aa: ATSDLSDNYNEQF
v_gene: TRBV24-1
d_gene: .

CDR3aa: ASSQDRGNTEAF
v_gene: TRBV18
d_gene: TRBD1

CDR3aa: ASSFQRYSQRGAYNEQF
v_gene: TRBV6-2/TRBV6-3
d_gene: TRBD2

CDR3aa: ASSQQGYGYT
v_gene: TRBV7-2
d_gene: TRBD1

CDR3aa: ASSLSVGHRTDTQY
v_gene: TRBV11-3
d_gene: .

CDR3aa: AWSLDYGYT
v_gene: TRBV30
d_gene: .

CDR3aa: ASSFFPSGEGQETQY
v_gene: TRBV11-2
d_gene: TRBD2

CDR3aa: AWSVQGYTEAF
v_gene: TRBV30
d_gene: .

CDR3aa: ASSRTGENEKLF
v_gene: TRBV5-1
d_gene: TRBD1

CDR3aa: ASREGLAGGYEQF
v_gene: TRBV7-2
d_gene: TRBD2

CDR3aa: ATSDFDEGPQH
v_gene: TRBV24-1
d_gene: .

CDR3aa: AWSRGQGESQPQH
v_gene: TRBV30
d_gene: TRBD1

CDR3aa: ASSLATPRNSPLH
v_gene: TRBV7-2
d_gene: .

CDR3aa: AWSKPGQGQPQH
v_gene: TRBV30
d_gene: .

CDR3aa: ASSLDRQRNEKLF
v_gene: TRBV7-6
d_gene: .

CDR3aa: ASSYPQGRNGYT
v_gene: TRBV5-4
d_gene: TRBD1

CDR3aa: ASSQDDRYYGYT
v_gene: TRBV4-1
d_gene: .

CDR3aa: SMGGDGYT
v_gene: TRBV20-1
d_gene: .

CDR3aa: ASSGLATQIGYT
v_gene: TRBV5-1
d_gene: .

CDR3aa: ASSYSGGRRREGYT
v_gene: TRBV6-5
d_gene: .

CDR3aa: ASIRVSEQY
v_gene: TRBV2
d_gene: .

CDR3aa: SGGQAEAF
v_gene: TRBV29-1
d_gene: TRBD1